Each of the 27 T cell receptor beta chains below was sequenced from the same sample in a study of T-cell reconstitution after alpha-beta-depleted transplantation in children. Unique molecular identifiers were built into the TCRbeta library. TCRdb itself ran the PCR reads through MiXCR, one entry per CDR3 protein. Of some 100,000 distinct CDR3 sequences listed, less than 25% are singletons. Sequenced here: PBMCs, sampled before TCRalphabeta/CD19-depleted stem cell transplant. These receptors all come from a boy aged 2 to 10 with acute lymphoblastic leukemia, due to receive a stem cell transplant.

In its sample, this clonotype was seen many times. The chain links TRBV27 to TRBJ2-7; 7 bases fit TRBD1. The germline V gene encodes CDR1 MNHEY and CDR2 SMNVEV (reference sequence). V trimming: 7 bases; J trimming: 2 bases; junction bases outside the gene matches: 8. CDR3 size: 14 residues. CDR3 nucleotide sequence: TGTGCCAGCAAACCGGGACAGATTACCTACGAGCAGTACTTC. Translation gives CASKPGQITYEQYF.

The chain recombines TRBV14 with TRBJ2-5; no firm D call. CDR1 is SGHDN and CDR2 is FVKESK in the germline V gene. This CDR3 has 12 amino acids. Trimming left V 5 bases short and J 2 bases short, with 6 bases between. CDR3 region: CASSFGQETQYF. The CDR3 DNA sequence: TGTGCCAGCAGCTTTGGACAAGAGACCCAGTACTTC.

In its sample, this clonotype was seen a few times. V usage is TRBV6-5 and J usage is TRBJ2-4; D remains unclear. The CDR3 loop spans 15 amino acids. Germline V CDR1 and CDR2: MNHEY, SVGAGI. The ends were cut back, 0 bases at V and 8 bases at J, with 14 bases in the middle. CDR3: CASSYSDGVGDIQYF. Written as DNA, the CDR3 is TGTGCCAGCAGTTACTCGGATGGGGTTGGGGACATTCAGTACTTC.

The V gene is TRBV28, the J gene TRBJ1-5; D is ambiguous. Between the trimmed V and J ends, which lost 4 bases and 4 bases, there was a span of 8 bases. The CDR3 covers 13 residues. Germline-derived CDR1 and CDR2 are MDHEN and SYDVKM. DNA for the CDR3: TGTGCCAGCAGTTCGGTACGGAATCAGCCCCAGCATTTT. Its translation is CASSSVRNQPQHF.

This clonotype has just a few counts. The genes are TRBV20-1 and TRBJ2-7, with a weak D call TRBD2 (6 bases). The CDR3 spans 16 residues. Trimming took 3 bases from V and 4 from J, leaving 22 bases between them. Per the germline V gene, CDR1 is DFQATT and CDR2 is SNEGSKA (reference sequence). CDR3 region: CSASRPWGAEGYEQYF. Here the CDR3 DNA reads TGCAGTGCTAGTCGCCCCTGGGGAGCGGAGGGTTACGAGCAGTACTTC.

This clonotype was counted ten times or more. Here the CDR3 reads CSAALSGGSTDTQYF. In DNA form, the CDR3 reads TGCAGTGCTGCCCTAAGCGGAGGGAGCACAGATACGCAGTATTTT. The chain has TRBV20-1 and TRBJ2-3; D might be TRBD2 (6 bases). Germline V gene sequence: CDR1 DFQATT, CDR2 SNEGSKA (reference sequence). The CDR3 totals 15 residues. The V end was cut by 5 bases, the J end by 0 bases, with 15 bases between.

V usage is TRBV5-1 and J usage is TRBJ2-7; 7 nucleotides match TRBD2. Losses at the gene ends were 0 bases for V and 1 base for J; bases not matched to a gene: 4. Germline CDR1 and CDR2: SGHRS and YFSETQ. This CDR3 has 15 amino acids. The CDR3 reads CASSLVQGGSYEQYF. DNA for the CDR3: TGCGCCAGCAGCTTGGTTCAGGGAGGGTCCTACGAGCAGTACTTC.

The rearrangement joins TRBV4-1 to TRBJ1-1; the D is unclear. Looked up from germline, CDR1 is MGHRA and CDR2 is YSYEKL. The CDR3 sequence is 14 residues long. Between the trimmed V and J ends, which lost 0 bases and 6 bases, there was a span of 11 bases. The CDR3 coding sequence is TGCGCCAGCAGCCAAGAGCCCCTAATCCCTGAAGCTTTCTTT. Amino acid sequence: CASSQEPLIPEAFF.

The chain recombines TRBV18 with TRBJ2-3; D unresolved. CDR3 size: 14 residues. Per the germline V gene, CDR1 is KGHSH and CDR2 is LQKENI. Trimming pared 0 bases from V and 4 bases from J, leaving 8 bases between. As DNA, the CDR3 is TGTGCCAGCTCACCACCTGGCGGAGCAGATACGCAGTATTTT. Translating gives CASSPPGGADTQYF.

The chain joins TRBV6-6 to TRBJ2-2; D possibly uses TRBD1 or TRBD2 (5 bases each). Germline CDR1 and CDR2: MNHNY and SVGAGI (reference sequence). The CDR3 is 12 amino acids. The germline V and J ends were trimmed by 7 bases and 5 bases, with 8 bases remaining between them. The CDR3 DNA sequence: TGTGCCAGCAATGAGGGGACCGGGGAGCTGTTTTTT. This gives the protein CASNEGTGELFF.

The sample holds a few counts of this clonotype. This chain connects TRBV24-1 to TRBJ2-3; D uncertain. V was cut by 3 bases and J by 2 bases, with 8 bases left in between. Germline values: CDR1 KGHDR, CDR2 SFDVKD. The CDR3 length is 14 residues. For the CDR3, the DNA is TGTGCCACCAGTGATCCCCTTTCCACAGATACGCAGTATTTT. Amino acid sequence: CATSDPLSTDTQYF.

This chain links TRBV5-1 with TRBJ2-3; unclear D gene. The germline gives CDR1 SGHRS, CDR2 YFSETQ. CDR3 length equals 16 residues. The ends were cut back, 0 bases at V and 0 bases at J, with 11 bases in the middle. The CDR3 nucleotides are TGCGCCAGCAGCTTGGCTTGGGGAAGTAGCACAGATACGCAGTATTTT. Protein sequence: CASSLAWGSSTDTQYF.

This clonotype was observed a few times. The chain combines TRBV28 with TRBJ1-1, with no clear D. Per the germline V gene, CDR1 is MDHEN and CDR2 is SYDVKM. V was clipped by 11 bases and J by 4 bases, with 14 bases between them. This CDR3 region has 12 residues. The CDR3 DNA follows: TGTGCCGCAACAACCTACGGCACTGAAGCTTTCTTT. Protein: CAATTYGTEAFF.

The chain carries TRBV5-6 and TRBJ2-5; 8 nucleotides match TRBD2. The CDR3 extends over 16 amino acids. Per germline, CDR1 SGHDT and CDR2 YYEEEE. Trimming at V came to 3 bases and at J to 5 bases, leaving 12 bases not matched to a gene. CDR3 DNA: TGTGCCAGCAGCTCCAGCGGGAGCCAAACTGTCGAGACCCAGTACTTC. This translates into CASSSSGSQTVETQYF.

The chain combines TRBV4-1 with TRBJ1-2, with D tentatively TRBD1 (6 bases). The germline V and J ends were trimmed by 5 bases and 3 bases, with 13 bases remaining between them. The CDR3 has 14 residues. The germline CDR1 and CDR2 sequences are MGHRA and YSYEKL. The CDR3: CASSSGAGHYGYTF. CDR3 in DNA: TGCGCCAGCAGCTCAGGGGCGGGACACTATGGCTACACCTTC.

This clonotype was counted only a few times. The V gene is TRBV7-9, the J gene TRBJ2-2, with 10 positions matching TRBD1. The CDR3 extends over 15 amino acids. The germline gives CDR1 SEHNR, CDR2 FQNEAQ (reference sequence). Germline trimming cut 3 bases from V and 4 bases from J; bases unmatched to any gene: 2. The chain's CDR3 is CASSLGQGSTGELFF. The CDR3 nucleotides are TGTGCCAGCAGCTTGGGACAGGGGAGCACCGGGGAGCTGTTTTTT. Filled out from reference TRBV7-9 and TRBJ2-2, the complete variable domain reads DTGVSQNPRHKITKRGQNVTFRCDPISEHNRLYWYRQTLGQGPEFLTYFQNEAQLEKSRLLSDRFSAERPKGSFSTLEIQRTEQGDSAMYLCASSLGQGSTGELFFGEGSRLTVL.

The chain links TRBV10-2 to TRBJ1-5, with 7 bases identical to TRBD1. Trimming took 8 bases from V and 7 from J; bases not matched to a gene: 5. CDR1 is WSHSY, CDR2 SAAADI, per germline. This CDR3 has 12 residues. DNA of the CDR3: TGCGCCAGCTCGACAGGGAGCCAGCCCCAGCATTTT. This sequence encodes CASSTGSQPQHF.

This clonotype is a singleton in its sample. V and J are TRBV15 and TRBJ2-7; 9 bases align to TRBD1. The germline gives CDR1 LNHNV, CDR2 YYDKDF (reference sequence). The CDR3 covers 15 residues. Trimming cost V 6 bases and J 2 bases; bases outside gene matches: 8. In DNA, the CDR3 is TGTGCCACCAGGATGGATCGACAGGGGGCCTACGAGCAGTACTTC. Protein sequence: CATRMDRQGAYEQYF.

The CDR3 sequence: CASSTGSTEAFF. The CDR3 nucleotides are TGTGCCAGCAGCACCGGGAGCACTGAAGCTTTCTTT. The V gene is TRBV2, the J gene TRBJ1-1; D unclear. The germline V gene encodes CDR1 SNHLY and CDR2 FYNNEI. Trimming took 6 bases from V and 4 from J, leaving 9 bases between them. The CDR3 is 12 residues long.

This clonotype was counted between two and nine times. The CDR3 loop is CSAGGLARNEQFF. The CDR3 DNA follows: TGCAGTGCTGGGGGACTAGCAAGGAATGAGCAGTTCTTC. V is TRBV20-1 and J is TRBJ2-1; 9 bases agree with TRBD2. The CDR3 totals 13 residues. Germline values: CDR1 DFQATT, CDR2 SNEGSKA (reference sequence). Trimming removed 5 bases from V and 7 bases from J; junction bases left unmatched: 6.

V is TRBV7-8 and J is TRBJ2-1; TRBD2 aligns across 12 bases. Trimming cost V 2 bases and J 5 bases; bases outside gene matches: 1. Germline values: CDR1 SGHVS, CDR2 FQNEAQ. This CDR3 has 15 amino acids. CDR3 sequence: CASSLLAGGHNEQFF. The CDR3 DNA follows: TGTGCCAGCAGCTTACTAGCGGGAGGGCACAATGAGCAGTTCTTC.

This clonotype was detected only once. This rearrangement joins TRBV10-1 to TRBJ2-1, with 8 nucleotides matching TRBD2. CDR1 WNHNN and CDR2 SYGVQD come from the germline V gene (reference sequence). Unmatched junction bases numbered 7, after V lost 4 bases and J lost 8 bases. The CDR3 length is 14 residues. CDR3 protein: CASSALAESDEQFF. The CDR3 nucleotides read TGCGCCAGCAGTGCACTAGCGGAGAGTGATGAGCAGTTCTTC.

The CDR3 loop is CASSSLQVYEQYF. As DNA, the CDR3 is TGTGCCAGCAGTTCTCTCCAAGTCTACGAGCAGTACTTC. The chain employs TRBV7-2 and TRBJ2-7; D unresolved. Germline loops: CDR1 SGHTA, CDR2 FQGNSA. Trimming pared 6 bases from V and 3 bases from J, leaving 12 bases between. The CDR3 loop spans 13 amino acids.

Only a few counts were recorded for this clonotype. CDR3 protein: CASSLAGYPNTGELFF. The DNA for the CDR3 is TGCGCCAGCAGCTTGGCCGGCTACCCGAACACCGGGGAGCTGTTTTTT. The chain links TRBV5-1 to TRBJ2-2; D ambiguous. The germline CDR1 and CDR2 sequences are SGHRS and YFSETQ. Trimming removed 0 bases at V and 0 bases at J, with 9 bases between. This CDR3 has 16 residues.

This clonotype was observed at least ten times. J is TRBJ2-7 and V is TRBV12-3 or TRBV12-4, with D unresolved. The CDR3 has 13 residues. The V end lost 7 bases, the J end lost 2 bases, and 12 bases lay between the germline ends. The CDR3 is CASKSAWAYEQYF. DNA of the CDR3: TGTGCCAGCAAATCTGCGTGGGCCTACGAGCAGTACTTC.

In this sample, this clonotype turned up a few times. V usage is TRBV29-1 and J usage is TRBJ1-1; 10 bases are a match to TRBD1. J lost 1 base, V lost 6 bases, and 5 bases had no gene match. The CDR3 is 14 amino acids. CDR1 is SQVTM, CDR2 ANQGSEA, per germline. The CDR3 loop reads CSVKWTGGNTEAFF. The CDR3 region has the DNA TGCAGCGTGAAATGGACAGGGGGGAACACTGAAGCTTTCTTT.

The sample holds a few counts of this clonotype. CDR3 in amino acids: CASSQGTGGAGQYF. In nucleotides, the CDR3 is TGTGCCAGCTCACAGGGGACAGGGGGCGCCGGGCAGTACTTC. The J gene is TRBJ2-7, the V gene TRBV28, with 12 nucleotides matching TRBD1. From germline, CDR1 is MDHEN and CDR2 SYDVKM. Unmatched junction bases numbered 11, after V lost 8 bases and J lost 9 bases. The CDR3 spans 14 residues.